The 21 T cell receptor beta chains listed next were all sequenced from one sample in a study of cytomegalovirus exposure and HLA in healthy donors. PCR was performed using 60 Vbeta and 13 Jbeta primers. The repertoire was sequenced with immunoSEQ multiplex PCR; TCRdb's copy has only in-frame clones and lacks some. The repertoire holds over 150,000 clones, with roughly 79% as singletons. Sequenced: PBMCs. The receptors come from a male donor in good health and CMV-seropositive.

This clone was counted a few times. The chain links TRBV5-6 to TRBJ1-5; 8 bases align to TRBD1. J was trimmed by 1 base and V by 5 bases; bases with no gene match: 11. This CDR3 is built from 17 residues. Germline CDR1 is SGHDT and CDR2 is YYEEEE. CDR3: CASSLYGQGVSNQPQHF. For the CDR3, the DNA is TGTGCCAGCAGTCTTTACGGACAGGGAGTAAGCAATCAGCCCCAGCATTTT.

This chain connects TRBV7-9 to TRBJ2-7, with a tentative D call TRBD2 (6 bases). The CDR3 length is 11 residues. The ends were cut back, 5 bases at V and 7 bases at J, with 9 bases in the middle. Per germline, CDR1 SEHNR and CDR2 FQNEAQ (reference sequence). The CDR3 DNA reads TGTGCCAGCAGCATTGGGGGGGAGCAGTACTTC. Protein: CASSIGGEQYF. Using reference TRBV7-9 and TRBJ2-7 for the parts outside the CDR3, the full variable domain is DTGVSQNPRHKITKRGQNVTFRCDPISEHNRLYWYRQTLGQGPEFLTYFQNEAQLEKSRLLSDRFSAERPKGSFSTLEIQRTEQGDSAMYLCASSIGGEQYFGPGTRLTVT.

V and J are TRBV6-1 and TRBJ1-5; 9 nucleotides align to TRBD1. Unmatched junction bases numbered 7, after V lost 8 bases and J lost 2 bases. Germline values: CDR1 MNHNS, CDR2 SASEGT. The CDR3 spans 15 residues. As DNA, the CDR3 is TGTGCCAGCTTTACAGGGGGCGCGGGCAATCAGCCCCAGCATTTT. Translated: CASFTGGAGNQPQHF.

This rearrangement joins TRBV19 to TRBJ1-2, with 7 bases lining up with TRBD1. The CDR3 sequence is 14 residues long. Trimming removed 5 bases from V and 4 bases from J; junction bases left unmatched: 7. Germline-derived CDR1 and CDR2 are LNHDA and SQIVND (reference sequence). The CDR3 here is CASSFSRTGYGYTF. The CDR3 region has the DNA TGTGCCAGTAGTTTCTCCAGGACAGGCTATGGCTACACCTTC.

This chain's CDR3 is CASTPGRSSYEQYF. The CDR3 DNA reads as TGTGCCAGCACCCCGGGGAGGAGCTCCTACGAGCAGTACTTC. V usage is TRBV7-2 and J usage is TRBJ2-7, with D possibly being TRBD2 (6 bases). Germline CDR1 is SGHTA and CDR2 is FQGNSA. The CDR3 totals 14 residues. V was cut by 7 bases and J by 0 bases, with 13 bases left in between.

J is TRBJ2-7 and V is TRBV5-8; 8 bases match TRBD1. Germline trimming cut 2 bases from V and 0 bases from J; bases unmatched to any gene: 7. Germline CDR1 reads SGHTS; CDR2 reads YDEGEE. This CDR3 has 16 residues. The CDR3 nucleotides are TGTGCCAGCAGCTTAGGGGACAGGATCAGCTCCTACGAGCAGTACTTC. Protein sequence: CASSLGDRISSYEQYF.

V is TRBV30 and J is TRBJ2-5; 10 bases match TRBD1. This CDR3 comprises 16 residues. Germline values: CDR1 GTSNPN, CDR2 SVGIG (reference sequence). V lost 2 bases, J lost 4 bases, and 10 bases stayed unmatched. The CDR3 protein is CAWSSGTGALGETQYF. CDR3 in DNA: TGTGCCTGGAGTTCCGGGACAGGGGCTTTAGGAGAGACCCAGTACTTC. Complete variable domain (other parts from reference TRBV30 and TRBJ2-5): SQTIHQWPATLVQPVGSPLSLECTVEGTSNPNLYWYRQAAGRGLQLLFYSVGIGQISSEVPQNLSASRPQDRQFILSSKKLLLSDSGFYLCAWSSGTGALGETQYFGPGTRLLVL.

Written as DNA, the CDR3 is TGTGCCAGTAGTATTGGAAGGACAGGCTACGAGCAGTACTTC. Its protein is CASSIGRTGYEQYF. This sequence joins TRBV19 and TRBJ2-7; 7 bases map to TRBD1. CDR1 and CDR2 (germline): LNHDA, SQIVND (reference sequence). V shed 3 bases, J shed 3 bases, and the junction held 5 bases outside the gene matches. The CDR3 is 14 amino acids.

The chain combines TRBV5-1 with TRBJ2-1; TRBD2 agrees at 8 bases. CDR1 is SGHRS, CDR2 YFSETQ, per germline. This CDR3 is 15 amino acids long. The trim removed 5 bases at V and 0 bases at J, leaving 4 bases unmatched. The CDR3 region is CASRLSGTSYNEQFF. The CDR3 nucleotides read TGCGCCAGCAGACTTAGCGGGACCTCCTACAATGAGCAGTTCTTC. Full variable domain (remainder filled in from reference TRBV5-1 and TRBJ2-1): KAGVTQTPRYLIKTRGQQVTLSCSPISGHRSVSWYQQTPGQGLQFLFEYFSETQRNKGNFPGRFSGRQFSNSRSEMNVSTLELGDSALYLCASRLSGTSYNEQFFGPGTRLTVL.

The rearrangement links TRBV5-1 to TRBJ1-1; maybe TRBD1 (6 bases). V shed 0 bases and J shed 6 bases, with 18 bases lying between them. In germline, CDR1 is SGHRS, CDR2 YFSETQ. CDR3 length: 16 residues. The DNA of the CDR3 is TGCGCCAGCAGCTTGGGCCCACCAATTAGGGGGTCTGAAGCTTTCTTT. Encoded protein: CASSLGPPIRGSEAFF. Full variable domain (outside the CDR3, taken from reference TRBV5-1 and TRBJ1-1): KAGVTQTPRYLIKTRGQQVTLSCSPISGHRSVSWYQQTPGQGLQFLFEYFSETQRNKGNFPGRFSGRQFSNSRSEMNVSTLELGDSALYLCASSLGPPIRGSEAFFGQGTRLTVV.

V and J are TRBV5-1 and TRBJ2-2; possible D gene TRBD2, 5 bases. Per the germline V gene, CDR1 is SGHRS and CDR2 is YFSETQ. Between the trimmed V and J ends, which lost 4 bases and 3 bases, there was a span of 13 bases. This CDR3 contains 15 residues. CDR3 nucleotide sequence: TGCGCCAGCAGCCAACAAACAGCGGACACCGGGGAGCTGTTTTTT. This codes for CASSQQTADTGELFF.

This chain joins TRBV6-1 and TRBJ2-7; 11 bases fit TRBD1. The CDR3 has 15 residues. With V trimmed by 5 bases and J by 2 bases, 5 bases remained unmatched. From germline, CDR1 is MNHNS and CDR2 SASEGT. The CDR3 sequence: CASSSGTGGAYEQYF. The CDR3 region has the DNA TGTGCCAGCAGTTCCGGGACAGGGGGAGCCTACGAGCAGTACTTC.

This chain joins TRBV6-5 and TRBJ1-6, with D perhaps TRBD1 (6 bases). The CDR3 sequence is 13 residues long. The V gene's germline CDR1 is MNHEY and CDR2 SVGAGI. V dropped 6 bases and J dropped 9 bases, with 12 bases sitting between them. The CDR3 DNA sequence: TGTGCCAGCAGACCATACAGGGCTTCACCCCTCCACTTT. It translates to CASRPYRASPLHF.

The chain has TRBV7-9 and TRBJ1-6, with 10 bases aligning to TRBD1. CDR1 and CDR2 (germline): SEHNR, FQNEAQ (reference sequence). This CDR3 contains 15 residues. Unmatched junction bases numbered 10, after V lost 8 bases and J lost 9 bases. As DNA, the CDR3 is TGTGCCAGCGTACTGACAGGGGGCGAGGGTTCACCCCTCCACTTT. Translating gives CASVLTGGEGSPLHF.

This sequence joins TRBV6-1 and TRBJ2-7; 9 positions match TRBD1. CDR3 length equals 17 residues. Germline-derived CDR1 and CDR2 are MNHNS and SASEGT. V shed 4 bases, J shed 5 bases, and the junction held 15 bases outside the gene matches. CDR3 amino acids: CASSGSGTGTSRNEQYF. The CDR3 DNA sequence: TGTGCCAGCAGTGGCTCCGGGACAGGGACCTCCAGGAACGAGCAGTACTTC.

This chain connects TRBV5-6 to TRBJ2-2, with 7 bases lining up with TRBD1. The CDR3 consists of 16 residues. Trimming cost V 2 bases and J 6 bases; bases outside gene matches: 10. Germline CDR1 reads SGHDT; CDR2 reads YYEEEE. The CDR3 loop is CASSFMRGLAAGELFF. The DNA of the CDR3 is TGTGCCAGCAGCTTTATGAGGGGGCTGGCGGCCGGGGAGCTGTTTTTT.

CDR3 coding DNA: TGTGCCAGTAGTATAAGGACAGGGGAAGTTTCCTACGAGCAGTACTTC. Amino acid sequence: CASSIRTGEVSYEQYF. This chain uses TRBV19 with TRBJ2-7, with 9 bases lining up with TRBD1. Germline V gene data show CDR1 as LNHDA and CDR2 as SQIVND (reference sequence). The V segment lost 2 bases and the J segment 1 base; nucleotides outside the gene matches: 6. This CDR3 spans 16 amino acids.

The CDR3 protein is CASTTSGTADEQFF. The CDR3 nucleotides read TGTGCCAGCACTACTAGCGGGACGGCGGATGAGCAGTTCTTC. This chain links TRBV6-1 with TRBJ2-1, with 10 bases fitting TRBD2. There are 14 residues in the CDR3. Germline V lookup: CDR1 MNHNS, CDR2 SASEGT. V trimming: 7 bases; J trimming: 8 bases; junction bases outside the gene matches: 8.

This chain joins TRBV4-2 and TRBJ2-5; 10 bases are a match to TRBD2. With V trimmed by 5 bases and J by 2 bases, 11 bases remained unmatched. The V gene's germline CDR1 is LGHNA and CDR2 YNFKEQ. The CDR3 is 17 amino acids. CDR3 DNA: TGTGCCAGCAGCACCCTAATGAGAGCGGGGGGGCAAGAGACCCAGTACTTC. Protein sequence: CASSTLMRAGGQETQYF.

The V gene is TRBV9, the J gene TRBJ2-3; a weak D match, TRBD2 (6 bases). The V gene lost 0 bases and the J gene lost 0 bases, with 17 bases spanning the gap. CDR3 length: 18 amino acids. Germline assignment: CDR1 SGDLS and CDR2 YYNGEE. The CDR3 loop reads CASSVGAGSHPSTDTQYF. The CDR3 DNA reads TGTGCCAGCAGCGTAGGTGCGGGGAGCCACCCTAGCACAGATACGCAGTATTTT.

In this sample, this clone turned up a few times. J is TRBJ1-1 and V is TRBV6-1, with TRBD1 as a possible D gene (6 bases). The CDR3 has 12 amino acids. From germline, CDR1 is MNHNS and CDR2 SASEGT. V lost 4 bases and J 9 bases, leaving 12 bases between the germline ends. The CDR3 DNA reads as TGTGCCAGCAGTGGACAACAGGGAAAAGCTTTCTTT. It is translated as CASSGQQGKAFF.